This T cell receptor (beta chain) comes out of a study of identical twins. Carrying unique molecular identifiers, the cDNA also gained a universal primer site through template switching. One entry per CDR3 protein results from TCRdb running MiXCR on the 5' RACE reads. This sample has about 920,000 distinct CDR3 sequences, with 9% to 15% found just once. This clonotype was observed a handful of times. All of the donors were Caucasians in good health. CDR1 MNHEY and CDR2 SVGAGI come from the germline V gene. The CDR3 has 19 residues. V lost 2 bases and J lost 3; bases outside the gene matches: 17. This sample was shared with a second study, whose subject was yellow fever vaccine responses in identical twins.

This TCR was sampled from a woman between 18 and 30 years old in good health. The material sequenced was PBMCs. The gene calls are TRBV6-5 and TRBJ2-7, with 9 bases lining up with TRBD2. The CDR3 protein is CASSYLRDSGGFRFYEQYF. The CDR3 DNA is TGTGCCAGCAGTTACCTTCGGGATAGCGGGGGATTTAGGTTCTACGAGCAGTACTTC.